Sequencing of this T cell receptor (beta chain) was carried out in a study of blood T cell repertoires in COVID-19. Study-level information: PBMCs, B-cell-depleted T cells, or T cells were the source of the cDNA or gDNA that made up the material.

Sequenced by immunoSEQ multiplex PCR; TCRdb stores in-frame clones only, minus some. The table has about 190,000 clones, about 82% seen once; the top ten hold 4.5% to 5.5%. The sequencing input was peripheral blood. The TCR originated in a woman aged 25 to 39 with acute or convalescent COVID-19.

CDR3 sequence: CASSLDGVRNEQFF. The DNA for the CDR3 is TGTGCCAGCAGTTTAGATGGTGTGCGCAATGAGCAGTTCTTC. V gene TRBV28 combines with J gene TRBJ2-1; D gene ambiguous. The germline V gene has CDR1 MDHEN and CDR2 SYDVKM. Trimming cost V 2 bases and J 6 bases, with 11 bases left between them. The CDR3 length is 14 residues.